The 6 T cell receptor beta chains presented below share a single source sample, sequenced in a study of metastatic and nonmetastatic thyroid tumors. Using MiXCR, TCRdb reanalyzed the PCR reads. The sample carries around 30,000 clones, around 13% recorded once. Not a single patient had been given any form of treatment at any point before undergoing thyroid surgery. Specimen: blood. These receptors originate from a female donor with papillary thyroid cancer or a benign thyroid nodule (not recorded which). Some clones in this sample may be carry-over from other donors' samples.

This clone was seen at least ten times. J is TRBJ2-1 and V is TRBV7-3, with D perhaps TRBD2 (5 bases). CDR1 and CDR2 (germline): SGHTA, FQGTGA. Trimming cost V 6 bases and J 6 bases, with 12 bases left between them. This CDR3 spans 13 amino acids. The CDR3 here is CASRPPGGNEQFF. In DNA form, the CDR3 reads TGTGCCAGCAGGCCCCCAGGAGGCAATGAGCAGTTCTTC.

This clone was counted many times. The chain has TRBV7-8 and TRBJ2-1; D is ambiguous. Per germline, CDR1 SGHVS and CDR2 FQNEAQ. V was cut by 5 bases and J by 10 bases, with 24 bases left in between. The CDR3 runs to 16 residues. CDR3 protein: CASSPRAEGIQREQFF. Written as DNA, the CDR3 is TGTGCCAGCAGCCCCCGAGCAGAAGGCATCCAAAGGGAGCAGTTCTTC.

V gene TRBV6-1 combines with J gene TRBJ2-2; the match to TRBD1 covers 8 bases. Germline assignment: CDR1 MNHNS and CDR2 SASEGT. The J segment lost 3 bases and the V segment lost 4 bases, leaving 1 base of the junction unmatched. The CDR3 runs 14 residues. CDR3 residues: CASSVTGDTGELFF. In DNA form, the CDR3 reads TGTGCCAGCAGTGTGACAGGGGACACCGGGGAGCTGTTTTTT.

At least ten counts were recorded for this clone. The chain links TRBV7-9 to TRBJ2-5; 8 bases are a match to TRBD1. V shed 5 bases, J shed 10 bases, and the junction held 12 bases outside the gene matches. CDR3 length: 14 residues. The germline V gene has CDR1 SEHNR and CDR2 FQNEAQ (reference sequence). The CDR3, as DNA: TGTGCCAGCAGCCTCCCCGGGACAGGTGAAGACCAGTACTTC. Amino acids: CASSLPGTGEDQYF.

On this clone itself: Here the CDR3 omits its conserved ending phenylalanine or tryptophan, so a read error is the likely source. The chain recombines TRBV6-1 with TRBJ1-1; 7 bases align to TRBD1. V was pared by 6 bases and J by 3 bases, with 4 bases of the junction left unmatched. The CDR3 loop spans 13 amino acids. CDR1 is MNHNS, CDR2 SASEGT, per germline. The CDR3 DNA sequence: TGTGCCAGCAGGACAGGGTTGGACACTGAAGCTTTCTCT. Protein product: CASRTGLDTEAFS.

This chain uses TRBV4-1 with TRBJ1-5, with D possibly matching TRBD1 (5 bases). This CDR3 has 14 residues. The germline V gene has CDR1 MGHRA and CDR2 YSYEKL. Trimming took off 1 base at V and 4 bases at J, with 8 bases between the two ends. The CDR3 reads CASSQVGGNQPQHF. CDR3 in DNA: TGCGCCAGCAGCCAAGTTGGGGGGAATCAGCCCCAGCATTTT.